This T cell receptor beta chain was identified during a study of shared T cell receptors in the human thymus. From germline, CDR1 is MNHNY and CDR2 SVGAGI (reference sequence). J was trimmed by 4 bases and V by 6 bases; bases with no gene match: 7. The CDR3 covers 15 residues. Repertoires were generated with immunoSEQ multiplex PCR, while TCRdb's copy carries only in-frame clones and drops some. The sample includes about 660,000 clones, around 87% of them seen just once. These sequences were also reported in another study, on human thymus T cells. That publication notes: Immunologically healthy infants in Finland undergoing congenital heart defect surgery were the donors. Thymic resections from corrective heart surgery supplied the tissue. Usage of V and J genes appeared biased in thymic and blood repertoires. Thymic TCR repertoires of unrelated people reportedly overlapped highly.

The sample comprised thymocytes. This receptor was identified in a boy under two years old with a congenital heart defect. V usage is TRBV6-6 and J usage is TRBJ1-1; 11 nucleotides line up with TRBD1. In DNA, the CDR3 is TGTGCCAGCAGGCGAAGGGGGACAGGGGGCACTGAAGCTTTCTTT. It codes for CASRRRGTGGTEAFF.